This TCR beta chain was sequenced during a study of cytomegalovirus exposure and HLA in healthy donors. Overall study findings and caveats: Presence/absence analyses assumed roughly uniform sequencing depth across donors, which may not hold.

The table lists this clone with a count of one. The antigen remains undetermined. The CDR3 sequence is 17 residues long. Trimming cost V 1 base and J 7 bases; bases outside gene matches: 8. From germline, CDR1 is MGHRA and CDR2 YSYEKL. Use of 60 Vbeta and 13 Jbeta primers characterized the PCR. This table comes from immunoSEQ multiplex PCR, and its TCRdb copy is limited to in-frame clones, with some not included. The table shows some 140,000 clones, with about 85% occurring only once. This clonotype originated in a female donor in good health and CMV-seronegative. The rearrangement joins TRBV4-1 to TRBJ1-4; 11 nucleotides align to TRBD1. The specimen sequenced was PBMCs. CDR3 protein: CASSQGEAGTGGEKLFF. The CDR3 DNA reads as TGCGCCAGCAGCCAAGGAGAGGCCGGGACAGGGGGTGAAAAACTGTTTTTT.